This record covers a single TCR beta chain. This sample was taken from a study of Ad26.COV2.S vaccination and SARS-CoV-2 variants. Only in-frame clones appear in the TCRdb table, and some are missing; sequencing was by immunoSEQ multiplex PCR. The data contain roughly 330,000 clones, almost 90% of them singletons. Treatment in this sample: some 19 received Ad26.COV2.S at low or high dose, single or two shots; roughly 5 received placebo; per-sample allocation not given. Collection of the samples took place on day 63 after the first injection of vaccine or placebo. Sample: peripheral blood, taken in a trial of Ad26.COV2.S vaccine versus placebo. This receptor was identified in a person aged 18-60 years who received the Ad26.COV2.S COVID-19 vaccine or a placebo.

The CDR3 loop is CASSDTAGSTDTQYF. The CDR3 region has the DNA TGTGCCAGCAGTGATACAGCGGGGAGCACAGATACGCAGTATTTT. The chain carries TRBV6-4 and TRBJ2-3; 7 nucleotides match TRBD2. V shed 3 bases and J 0 bases; nucleotides not matched to a gene: 3. CDR3 length: 15 residues. CDR1 is MRHNA, CDR2 SNTAGT, per germline.